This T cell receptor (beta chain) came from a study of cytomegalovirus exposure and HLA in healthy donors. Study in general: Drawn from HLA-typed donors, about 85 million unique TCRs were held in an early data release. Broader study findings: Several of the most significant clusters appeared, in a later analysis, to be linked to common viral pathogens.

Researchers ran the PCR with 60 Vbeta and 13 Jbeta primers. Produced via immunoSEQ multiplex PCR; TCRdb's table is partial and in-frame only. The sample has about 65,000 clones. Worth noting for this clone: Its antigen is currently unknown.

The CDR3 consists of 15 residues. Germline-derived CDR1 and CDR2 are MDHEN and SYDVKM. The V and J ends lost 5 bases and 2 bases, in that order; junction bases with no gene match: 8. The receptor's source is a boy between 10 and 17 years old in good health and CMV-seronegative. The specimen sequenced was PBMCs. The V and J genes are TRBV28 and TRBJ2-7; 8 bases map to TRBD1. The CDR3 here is CASSATGQVTYEQYF. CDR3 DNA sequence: TGTGCCAGCAGTGCCACGGGACAGGTCACCTACGAGCAGTACTTC.